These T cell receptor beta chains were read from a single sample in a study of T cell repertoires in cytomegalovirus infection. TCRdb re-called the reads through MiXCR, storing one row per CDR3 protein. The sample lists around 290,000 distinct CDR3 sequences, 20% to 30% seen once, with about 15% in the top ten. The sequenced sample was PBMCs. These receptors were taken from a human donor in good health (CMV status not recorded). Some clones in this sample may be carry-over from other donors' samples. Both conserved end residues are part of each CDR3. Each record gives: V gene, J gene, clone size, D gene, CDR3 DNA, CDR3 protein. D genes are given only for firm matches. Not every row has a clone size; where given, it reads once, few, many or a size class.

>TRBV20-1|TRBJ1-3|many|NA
TGCAGTGCTAGAGATATTAGAACAATCTCTGGAAACACCATATATTTT
CSARDIRTISGNTIYF
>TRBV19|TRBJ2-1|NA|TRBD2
TGTGCCAGTAGTATGACCGGTATGGGGGGGATGAGGGGTGAGCAGTTCTTC
CASSMTGMGGMRGEQFF
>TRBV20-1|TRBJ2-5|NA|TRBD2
TGCAGTGCTAGAGATCCCTCCCCTAGCGGGAGGCAAGAGACCCAGTACTTC
CSARDPSPSGRQETQYF
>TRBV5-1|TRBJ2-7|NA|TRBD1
TGCGCCAGCAGACTAAATTCCGGGACAGTCTCCTACGAGCAGTACTTC
CASRLNSGTVSYEQYF
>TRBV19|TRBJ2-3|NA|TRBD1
TGTGCCAGTAGTGCCCGAAGGACAGGGCGTACAGATACGCAGTATTTT
CASSARRTGRTDTQYF
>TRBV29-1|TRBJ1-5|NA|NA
TGCAGCGTTGATGAGGGAGGGAATCAGCCCCAGCATTTT
CSVDEGGNQPQHF
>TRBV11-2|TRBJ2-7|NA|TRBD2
TGTGCCAGCAGCCCTATAGCGGGGAGCTCCTACGAGCAGTACTTC
CASSPIAGSSYEQYF
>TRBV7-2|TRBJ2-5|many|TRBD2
TGTGCCAGCAGCTCCCGGGCTAGCGGGATGGAGACCCAGTACTTC
CASSSRASGMETQYF
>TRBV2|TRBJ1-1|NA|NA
TGTGCCAGCAGTGAGGAACCATGGGGCACTGAAGCTTTCTTT
CASSEEPWGTEAFF
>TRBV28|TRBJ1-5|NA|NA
TGTGCCAGCAGTACCCAGGGACAGCCCCAGCATTTT
CASSTQGQPQHF
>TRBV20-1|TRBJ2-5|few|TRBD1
TGCAGTGCTAGAGACCCCGGGACAGGGGCGGGAGAGACCCAGTACTTC
CSARDPGTGAGETQYF
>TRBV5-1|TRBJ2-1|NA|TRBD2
TGCGCCAGCAGCTTGACTAGCGGGAGGGTATACAATGAGCAGTTCTTC
CASSLTSGRVYNEQFF
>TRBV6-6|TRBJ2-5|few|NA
TGTGCCAGCAGAGAACCCAATACGGAGACCCAGTACTTC
CASREPNTETQYF
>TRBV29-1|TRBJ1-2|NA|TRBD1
TGCAGCGTTGCCCCCGGGACAGGGACCAGCTACACCTTC
CSVAPGTGTSYTF
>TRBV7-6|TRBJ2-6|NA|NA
TGTGCCAGCAGCCTCCGTCCACCGTCTGGGGCCAACGTCCTGACTTTC
CASSLRPPSGANVLTF
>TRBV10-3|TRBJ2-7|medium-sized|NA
TGTGCCATCAGTGAGTCACACTCCAGGAGCTACGAGCAGTACTTC
CAISESHSRSYEQYF
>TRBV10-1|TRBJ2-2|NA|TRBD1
TGCGCCAGCAGTGAGTCGTCCCTGGGGACAGGCTCCGGGGAGCTGTTTTTT
CASSESSLGTGSGELFF